These 31 T cell receptor beta chains originate from one sample sequenced in a study of blood T cell repertoires in COVID-19. Clones were read by immunoSEQ multiplex PCR, and TCRdb kept only the in-frame ones, dropping some. The repertoire consists of about 190,000 clones, with 83% occurring once and the leading ten covering 2.5% to 3.5%. The specimen was peripheral blood. These TCRs come from a man aged 45-65 years with active or convalescent COVID-19.

The gene calls are TRBV2 and TRBJ1-2, with TRBD1 matching 8 bases. There are 15 residues in the CDR3. V shed 5 bases and J 4 bases; nucleotides not matched to a gene: 9. In germline, CDR1 is SNHLY, CDR2 FYNNEI. The CDR3 region has the DNA TGTGCCAGCAGTACTGGACAGGGAGCCTCCTATGGCTACACCTTC. This codes for CASSTGQGASYGYTF.

This clone appeared once. V is TRBV14 and J is TRBJ1-1; possibly TRBD1 for D (6 bases). Germline V CDR1 and CDR2: SGHDN, FVKESK. The V and J ends lost 3 bases and 4 bases respectively, with 12 bases between them. The CDR3 runs 14 residues. CDR3 DNA: TGTGCCAGCAGCCACAGCCGCAGGGGCACTGAAGCTTTCTTT. Its protein is CASSHSRRGTEAFF.

The chain recombines TRBV6-5 with TRBJ1-1; unclear D gene. Per germline, CDR1 MNHEY and CDR2 SVGAGI. The length of the CDR3 is 12 residues. Trimming took 6 bases from V and 5 from J, leaving 10 bases between them. The CDR3 loop reads CASRAWRTEAFF. The CDR3 DNA is TGTGCCAGCAGGGCTTGGAGAACTGAAGCTTTCTTT.

This clone has only a few counts. The chain carries TRBV7-6 and TRBJ1-1; a weak D match, TRBD1 (5 bases). The CDR3 sequence is 14 residues long. Germline V gene data show CDR1 as SGHVS and CDR2 as FNYEAQ. Deletions cut 4 bases from V and 1 base from J, with 10 bases between. The CDR3 DNA sequence: TGTGCCAGCAGCTCCGCCGGGGGGAACACTGAAGCTTTCTTT. It translates to CASSSAGGNTEAFF.

This chain joins TRBV9 and TRBJ1-4, with unresolved D. CDR3 length: 12 residues. Germline V lookup: CDR1 SGDLS, CDR2 YYNGEE. V shed 5 bases and J shed 4 bases, with 6 bases lying between them. Here the CDR3 reads CASSPGNEKLFF. CDR3 bases: TGTGCCAGCAGTCCCGGTAATGAAAAACTGTTTTTT.

The chain has TRBV5-1 and TRBJ1-4; 8 bases map to TRBD1. The J segment lost 7 bases and the V segment lost 5 bases, leaving 7 bases of the junction unmatched. CDR1 is SGHRS and CDR2 is YFSETQ in the germline V gene. The CDR3 spans 14 residues. The CDR3 nucleotides read TGCGCCAGCAGAAACGACAGGGGTAGTGAAAAACTGTTTTTT. Protein sequence: CASRNDRGSEKLFF.

The chain carries TRBV12-3 or TRBV12-4 and TRBJ2-4; D perhaps matches TRBD1 (6 bases). V dropped 2 bases and J dropped 8 bases, with 10 bases sitting between them. The CDR3 runs 13 residues. CDR3 nucleotide sequence: TGTGCCAGCAGTTTACTCAGGGGTGACATTCAGTACTTC. Translated: CASSLLRGDIQYF.

The rearrangement joins TRBV11-2 to TRBJ2-5; 7 positions agree with TRBD2. V shed 4 bases and J 0 bases; nucleotides not matched to a gene: 8. CDR1 and CDR2 from the germline V gene are SGHAT and FQNNGV. This CDR3 is 16 amino acids long. As DNA, the CDR3 is TGTGCCAGCAGCTCGGGGAGGGCGGGCGACCAAGAGACCCAGTACTTC. It specifies CASSSGRAGDQETQYF.

This chain links TRBV19 with TRBJ1-2; D not certain. Germline V gene sequence: CDR1 LNHDA, CDR2 SQIVND (reference sequence). This CDR3 has 12 amino acids. V was shortened by 5 bases and J by 2 bases, with 6 bases between the two germline ends. CDR3 sequence: CASSPQNYGYTF. The CDR3 DNA is TGTGCCAGTAGTCCGCAGAACTATGGCTACACCTTC.

This chain connects TRBV6-5 to TRBJ2-3, with TRBD1 matching 7 bases. The CDR3 sequence is 13 residues long. Germline values: CDR1 MNHEY, CDR2 SVGAGI. V lost 11 bases and J lost 1; bases outside the gene matches: 6. In DNA, the CDR3 is TGTGCCGGCGACAGGGCGGGCACAGATACGCAGTATTTT. Translation gives CAGDRAGTDTQYF.

This clone came up a few times. The chain links TRBV5-1 to TRBJ1-1, with D uncertain. The CDR3 has 14 residues. Germline loops: CDR1 SGHRS, CDR2 YFSETQ. Trimming took 0 bases from V and 2 from J, leaving 8 bases between them. The CDR3 is CASSLEPFNTEAFF. CDR3 DNA: TGCGCCAGCAGCTTGGAGCCGTTTAACACTGAAGCTTTCTTT.

The chain recombines TRBV5-4 with TRBJ2-2; 8 bases fit TRBD2. CDR3 size: 15 residues. J gave up 7 bases and V 0 bases, and 5 bases lay outside the gene matches. Germline CDR1 reads SGHNT; CDR2 reads YYREEE (reference sequence). The CDR3 sequence: CASSLEAGVIGELFF. In nucleotides, the CDR3 is TGTGCCAGCAGCTTGGAAGCGGGAGTTATCGGGGAGCTGTTTTTT. Supplemented by reference TRBV5-4 and TRBJ2-2, the full variable domain reads ETGVTQSPTHLIKTRGQQVTLRCSSQSGHNTVSWYQQALGQGPQFIFQYYREEENGRGNFPPRFSGLQFPNYSSELNVNALELDDSALYLCASSLEAGVIGELFFGEGSRLTVL.

This rearrangement joins TRBV7-9 to TRBJ1-2; TRBD1 is a possible D gene (5 bases). V lost 8 bases to trimming and J lost 5 bases, with 24 bases between them. This CDR3 contains 16 residues. Germline assignment: CDR1 SEHNR and CDR2 FQNEAQ (reference sequence). The CDR3 here is CASRRGSLELGYGYTF. The CDR3 bases are TGTGCCAGCCGGAGGGGCAGCCTAGAGTTGGGGTATGGCTACACCTTC. The entire variable domain, with the rest obtained from reference TRBV7-9 and TRBJ1-2, is as follows: DTGVSQNPRHKITKRGQNVTFRCDPISEHNRLYWYRQTLGQGPEFLTYFQNEAQLEKSRLLSDRFSAERPKGSFSTLEIQRTEQGDSAMYLCASRRGSLELGYGYTFGSGTRLTVV.

V usage is TRBV28 and J usage is TRBJ2-7, with 8 nucleotides matching TRBD2. V gave up 2 bases and J gave up 2 bases; unmatched junction bases: 8. Germline-derived CDR1 and CDR2 are MDHEN and SYDVKM. The CDR3 totals 16 residues. The CDR3 DNA is TGTGCCAGCAGTTTAACGGCTAGCGGGTCTACCTACGAGCAGTACTTC. Amino acids: CASSLTASGSTYEQYF.

CDR3 nucleotide sequence: TGTGCCAGCAGTCTGGTCAGGGGGTTACTCTCTGGCTACACCTTC. Its protein product is CASSLVRGLLSGYTF. The genes are TRBV27 and TRBJ1-2, with 7 nucleotides matching TRBD1. The CDR3 loop spans 15 amino acids. The germline CDR1 and CDR2 sequences are MNHEY and SMNVEV (reference sequence). V shed 5 bases and J 7 bases; nucleotides not matched to a gene: 13.

This chain connects TRBV2 to TRBJ2-3, with TRBD1 matching 8 bases. Germline trimming cut 4 bases from V and 2 bases from J; bases unmatched to any gene: 8. The CDR3 covers 16 residues. Germline CDR1 and CDR2: SNHLY and FYNNEI. The CDR3 sequence: CASSVRGQGSTDTQYF. CDR3 DNA: TGTGCCAGCAGTGTAAGAGGACAGGGCTCCACAGATACGCAGTATTTT.

The chain is built from TRBV6-4 and TRBJ2-7, with D possibly matching TRBD2 (6 bases). Germline CDR1 and CDR2: MRHNA and SNTAGT. V lost 7 bases, J lost 0 bases, and 16 bases lay in between. The CDR3 is 15 residues long. The CDR3 DNA sequence: TGTGCCAGCAAGGGCGGGACCTACTCCTCCTACGAGCAGTACTTC. It specifies CASKGGTYSSYEQYF.

CDR3 coding DNA: TGTGCCAGCAGCAAGACAGGGAATGGTGGCTACACCTTC. As protein: CASSKTGNGGYTF. The rearrangement uses TRBV12-3 or TRBV12-4 and TRBJ1-2, with 7 bases identical to TRBD1. This CDR3 region has 13 residues. After removal of 6 bases from V and 7 bases from J, the junction contained 8 bases not matched to a gene.

This sequence joins TRBV6-5 and TRBJ1-2; TRBD1 matches 7 bases. The CDR3 extends over 15 amino acids. The germline V gene has CDR1 MNHEY and CDR2 SVGAGI. With 6 bases clipped from V and 4 bases from J, the junction kept 11 bases outside the gene matches. In DNA, the CDR3 is TGTGCCAGCAGGGATTCGGGACAGACGATCTATGGCTACACCTTC. Its protein product is CASRDSGQTIYGYTF.

The chain couples TRBV2 to TRBJ2-5, with TRBD2 identical over 8 bases. The CDR3 extends over 15 amino acids. Per the germline V gene, CDR1 is SNHLY and CDR2 is FYNNEI. The V segment lost 5 bases and the J segment 1 base; nucleotides outside the gene matches: 6. CDR3 in DNA: TGTGCCAGCAGTTCCTCCGGGACTAGCCAAGAGACCCAGTACTTC. Residues: CASSSSGTSQETQYF.

The gene calls are TRBV12-5 and TRBJ1-5; D gene unclear. V was clipped by 2 bases and J by 3 bases, with 23 bases between them. CDR3 size: 19 residues. Germline V gene sequence: CDR1 LGHNT, CDR2 FRNRAP. This chain's CDR3 is CASGLPIPPNGQVNQPQHF. In DNA, the CDR3 is TGTGCTAGTGGTTTGCCCATCCCGCCCAACGGTCAGGTCAATCAGCCCCAGCATTTT. Together with reference TRBV12-5 and TRBJ1-5, the CDR3 gives the full variable domain: DARVTQTPRHKVTEMGQEVTMRCQPILGHNTVFWYRQTMMQGLELLAYFRNRAPLDDSGMPKDRFSAEMPDATLATLKIQPSEPRDSAVYFCASGLPIPPNGQVNQPQHFGDGTRLSIL.

This clone was recorded only once. The rearrangement links TRBV10-3 to TRBJ2-1, with TRBD2 matching 12 bases. The CDR3 spans 17 residues. The trim removed 2 bases at V and 2 bases at J, leaving 4 bases unmatched. Germline CDR1 reads ENHRY; CDR2 reads SYGVKD. For the CDR3, the DNA is TGTGCCATCAGTGAGCCGGGACTAGCGGGTGCCTACAATGAGCAGTTCTTC. Amino acid sequence: CAISEPGLAGAYNEQFF.

This chain connects TRBV7-2 to TRBJ1-2; TRBD1 is a possible D gene (6 bases). Germline V CDR1 and CDR2: SGHTA, FQGNSA. The V end lost 6 bases, the J end lost 7 bases, and 12 bases lay between the germline ends. The CDR3 is made up of 12 amino acids. The CDR3 bases are TGTGCCAGCAGACCAAGGGGGATTGGCTACACCTTC. This gives the protein CASRPRGIGYTF.

V and J are TRBV2 and TRBJ2-7; possibly TRBD1 for D (5 bases). The V gene's germline CDR1 is SNHLY and CDR2 FYNNEI. The CDR3 has 12 amino acids. V dropped 6 bases and J dropped 6 bases, with 12 bases sitting between them. The CDR3 loop reads CASRATGSEQYF. CDR3 in DNA: TGTGCCAGCAGGGCAACAGGTTCCGAGCAGTACTTC.

The CDR3 region is CSVEPEGGYTF. The CDR3, as DNA: TGCAGCGTTGAACCGGAGGGAGGCTACACCTTC. The chain is built from TRBV29-1 and TRBJ1-2; D gene ambiguous. Germline V gene lookup returns CDR1 SQVTM and CDR2 ANQGSEA. Trimming took off 2 bases at V and 8 bases at J, with 9 bases between the two ends. The CDR3 totals 11 residues.

This clone has a handful of counts. The sample has other DNA sequences that encode this CDR3 too. The chain uses TRBV19 and TRBJ1-4; D call uncertain. This CDR3 comprises 14 residues. V was clipped by 1 base and J by 3 bases, with 6 bases between them. Germline V gene lookup returns CDR1 LNHDA and CDR2 SQIVND (reference sequence). CDR3 loop: CASSIGGSNEKLFF. CDR3 bases: TGTGCCAGTAGTATAGGTGGCTCTAATGAAAAACTGTTTTTT.

The chain combines TRBV28 with TRBJ2-5; 10 nucleotides align to TRBD1. CDR1 MDHEN and CDR2 SYDVKM come from the germline V gene. V trimming: 7 bases; J trimming: 4 bases; junction bases outside the gene matches: 9. The CDR3 sequence is 15 residues long. This CDR3 is CASNSDRGGRETQYF. CDR3 sequence (DNA): TGTGCCAGCAACTCGGACAGGGGGGGGAGAGAGACCCAGTACTTC.

V gene TRBV7-2 combines with J gene TRBJ1-5, with D possibly matching TRBD1 (5 bases). Deletions cut 7 bases from V and 4 bases from J, with 17 bases between. The CDR3 contains 15 residues. The germline V gene has CDR1 SGHTA and CDR2 FQGNSA. CDR3 protein: CASTLDGQGNQPQHF. In DNA form, the CDR3 reads TGTGCCAGCACCCTAGACGGGCAGGGAAATCAGCCCCAGCATTTT.

The chain couples TRBV4-2 to TRBJ2-7; D perhaps matches TRBD1 (6 bases). Per the germline V gene, CDR1 is LGHNA and CDR2 is YNFKEQ. Between the trimmed V and J ends, which lost 1 base and 1 base, there was a span of 17 bases. The CDR3 length is 17 residues. CDR3 DNA: TGTGCCAGCAGCCAAGCCCATCCGGGACAAATATCCTACGAGCAGTACTTC. The encoded protein is CASSQAHPGQISYEQYF.

The J gene is TRBJ1-2, the V gene TRBV27, with D tentatively TRBD1 (6 bases). CDR1 and CDR2 (germline): MNHEY, SMNVEV (reference sequence). This CDR3 has 14 residues. Trimming took 2 bases from V and 4 from J, leaving 11 bases between them. The CDR3 here is CASSLRGQIYGYTF. The CDR3 nucleotides read TGTGCCAGCAGTTTACGGGGACAAATCTATGGCTACACCTTC.

The rearrangement joins TRBV3-1 (or the pseudogene TRBV3-2) to TRBJ2-3; D is possibly TRBD1 (5 bases). Deletions cut 7 bases from V and 2 bases from J, with 10 bases between. The CDR3 sequence is 13 residues long. Germline V CDR1 and CDR2: LGHDT, YNNKEL (reference sequence). CDR3 loop: CASTVGDTDTQYF. CDR3 sequence (DNA): TGTGCCAGCACCGTAGGGGACACAGATACGCAGTATTTT.